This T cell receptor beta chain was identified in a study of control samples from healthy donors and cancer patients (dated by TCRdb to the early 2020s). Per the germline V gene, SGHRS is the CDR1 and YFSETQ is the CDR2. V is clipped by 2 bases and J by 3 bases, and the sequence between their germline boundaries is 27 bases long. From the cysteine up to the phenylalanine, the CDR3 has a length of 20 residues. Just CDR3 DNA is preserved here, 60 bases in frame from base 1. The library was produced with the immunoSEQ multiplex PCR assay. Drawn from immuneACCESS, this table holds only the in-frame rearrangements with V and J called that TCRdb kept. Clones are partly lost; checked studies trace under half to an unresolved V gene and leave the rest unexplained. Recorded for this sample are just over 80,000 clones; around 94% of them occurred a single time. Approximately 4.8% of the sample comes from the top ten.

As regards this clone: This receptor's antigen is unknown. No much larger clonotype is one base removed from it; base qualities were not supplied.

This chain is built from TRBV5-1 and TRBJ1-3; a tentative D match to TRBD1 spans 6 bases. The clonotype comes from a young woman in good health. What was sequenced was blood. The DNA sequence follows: TGCGCCAGCAGCTTAACCCCCAGGGGTGTTGGGACCGGTGGTGGAAACACCATATATTTT. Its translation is CASSLTPRGVGTGGGNTIYF.